This T cell receptor (beta chain) was found in a study of T cell responses to AZD1222 COVID-19 vaccine. Regarding this clone: Its antigen is currently unknown.

Findings and caveats of the study: Only a handful of AZD1222 recipients were seropositive at baseline.

Sequencing was performed with immunoSEQ multiplex PCR; in TCRdb, only in-frame clones are kept and a portion is missing. The sample holds approximately 88,000 clones, around 73% seen once. This TCR came from an adult in good health. The sequencing here drew on peripheral blood, taken on day 0 of AZD1222 vaccination.

This CDR3 reads CASSLRGLVGYTF. Here the CDR3 DNA reads TGTGCCAGCAGTTTAAGGGGGCTAGTGGGCTACACCTTC. This chain connects TRBV28 to TRBJ1-2; 7 nucleotides agree with TRBD1. Trimming removed 2 bases from V and 8 bases from J; junction bases left unmatched: 5. Germline lookup yields CDR1 MDHEN and CDR2 SYDVKM. The CDR3 sequence is 13 residues long.